Shown below are 32 T cell receptor beta chains from a single sample sequenced in a study of T cells after posttransplantation cyclophosphamide. Assay: immunoSEQ multiplex PCR; the TCRdb copy retains only in-frame clones and omits some. Of about 66,000 clones listed, roughly 93% are singletons. Input material: PBMCs. These receptors originate from a woman younger than 45 in good health and a related stem cell transplant donor.

The rearrangement uses TRBV18 and TRBJ2-5; TRBD1 agrees at 8 bases. The length of the CDR3 is 16 residues. Germline V gene sequence: CDR1 KGHSH, CDR2 LQKENI. J was trimmed by 1 base and V by 0 bases; bases with no gene match: 4. DNA for the CDR3: TGTGCCAGCTCACCACCCCAGGGGGCCTTCCAAGAGACCCAGTACTTC. It codes for CASSPPQGAFQETQYF.

On this clone itself: Sequence at one end of the junction differs from germline and may be a read error. J is TRBJ1-3 and V is TRBV7-9; D gene ambiguous. This CDR3 has 13 amino acids. CDR1 and CDR2 (germline): SEHNR, FQNEAQ (reference sequence). The CDR3 DNA reads as TGTGCCACCAGCTCCCCCTCTGGAAACACCATATATTTT. Protein sequence: CATSSPSGNTIYF.

V gene TRBV5-6 combines with J gene TRBJ1-3; TRBD1 aligns across 8 bases. This CDR3 region has 17 residues. Germline V lookup: CDR1 SGHDT, CDR2 YYEEEE. V shed 2 bases and J 1 base; nucleotides not matched to a gene: 8. The CDR3 coding sequence is TGTGCCAGCAGCTTTTTCAGGGGGCGCCTATCTGGAAACACCATATATTTT. Its translation is CASSFFRGRLSGNTIYF.

A note on this clone: At one end the junction does not follow the germline gene, possibly because of a read error. The genes are TRBV19 and TRBJ2-3; weak D call: TRBD2 (6 bases). Germline-derived CDR1 and CDR2 are LNHDA and SQIVND (reference sequence). The CDR3 totals 18 residues. For the CDR3, the DNA is TGTGTCAGTAGTAAGTACCGGGACTTACGCTCACTCACAGATACGCAGTATTTT. Amino acid sequence: CVSSKYRDLRSLTDTQYF. The full variable domain, rest sourced from reference TRBV19 and TRBJ2-3, is DGGITQSPKYLFRKEGQNVTLSCEQNLNHDAMYWYRQDPGQGLRLIYYSQIVNDFQKGDIAEGYSVSREKKESFPLTVTSAQKNPTAFYLCVSSKYRDLRSLTDTQYFGPGTRLTVL.

The chain uses TRBV7-6 and TRBJ1-4; D possibly corresponds to TRBD1 (5 bases). Germline CDR1 SGHVS, CDR2 FNYEAQ. This CDR3 region has 15 residues. Between the trimmed V and J ends, which lost 1 base and 8 bases, there was a span of 14 bases. The CDR3 region is CASSLGAGTEEKLFF. DNA for the CDR3: TGTGCCAGCAGCTTAGGGGCAGGGACCGAAGAAAAACTGTTTTTT.

This chain connects TRBV19 to TRBJ2-1; D might be TRBD1 (5 bases). Between the trimmed V and J ends, which lost 6 bases and 8 bases, there was a span of 14 bases. The CDR3 sequence is 13 residues long. Germline-derived CDR1 and CDR2 are LNHDA and SQIVND (reference sequence). This chain's CDR3 is CASSHTGFDEQFF. The CDR3 DNA reads as TGTGCCAGTAGCCATACAGGATTCGATGAGCAGTTCTTC.

This chain connects TRBV6-1 to TRBJ1-5; perhaps TRBD1 as D (5 bases). Trimming cost V 3 bases and J 4 bases, with 10 bases left between them. Germline lookup yields CDR1 MNHNS and CDR2 SASEGT. The CDR3 totals 14 residues. The CDR3: CASSETQENQPQHF. In DNA form, the CDR3 reads TGTGCCAGCAGTGAGACACAGGAAAATCAGCCCCAGCATTTT.

The V and J genes are TRBV5-4 and TRBJ2-7, with no clear D. The CDR3 runs 14 residues. With 1 base removed from V and 5 bases from J, the gap between germline ends came to 13 bases. Per the germline V gene, CDR1 is SGHNT and CDR2 is YYREEE (reference sequence). CDR3 nucleotide sequence: TGTGCCAGCAGCTTGCGGGCCATAGGAGACGAGCAGTACTTC. Its protein is CASSLRAIGDEQYF. Full variable domain (rest looked up from reference TRBV5-4 and TRBJ2-7): ETGVTQSPTHLIKTRGQQVTLRCSSQSGHNTVSWYQQALGQGPQFIFQYYREEENGRGNFPPRFSGLQFPNYSSELNVNALELDDSALYLCASSLRAIGDEQYFGPGTRLTVT.

V is TRBV9 and J is TRBJ1-2, with 10 bases that match TRBD1. The ends lost 3 bases at V and 8 bases at J; junction bases unmatched: 4. Looked up from germline, CDR1 is SGDLS and CDR2 is YYNGEE. The CDR3 has 13 amino acids. DNA of the CDR3: TGTGCCAGCAGCGGGACAGGGGGGTTCGGCTACACCTTC. Protein: CASSGTGGFGYTF.

V usage is TRBV28 and J usage is TRBJ2-3, with D perhaps matching TRBD1 (5 bases). V gave up 3 bases and J gave up 0 bases, with 7 bases separating them. This CDR3 has 14 residues. Germline CDR1 is MDHEN and CDR2 is SYDVKM. The CDR3 DNA follows: TGTGCCAGCAGTTTTCAGGGCAGCACAGATACGCAGTATTTT. Protein: CASSFQGSTDTQYF.

The chain recombines TRBV30 with TRBJ1-1; D might be TRBD1 (6 bases). Germline assignment: CDR1 GTSNPN and CDR2 SVGIG (reference sequence). The germline V and J ends were trimmed by 7 bases and 5 bases, with 17 bases remaining between them. The CDR3 is 13 residues long. The CDR3 region is CASSDRLGTEAFF. In nucleotides, the CDR3 is TGTGCCTCATCAGACAGGTTAGGGACTGAAGCTTTCTTT.

The J gene is TRBJ2-3, the V gene TRBV7-3; D uncertain. Germline V CDR1 and CDR2: SGHTA, FQGTGA. The CDR3 sequence is 13 residues long. V lost 2 bases and J lost 6, with 9 bases in between. The CDR3 bases are TGTGCCAGCAGCTTACCGGGCCGGGATACGCAGTATTTT. It codes for CASSLPGRDTQYF.

The genes are TRBV4-2 and TRBJ1-1, with 9 bases that match TRBD1. The germline V gene encodes CDR1 LGHNA and CDR2 YNFKEQ. The junction had 13 bases not matched to a gene; V was cut back by 2 bases and J by 3 bases. The CDR3 sequence is 18 residues long. In nucleotides, the CDR3 is TGTGCCAGCAGCCAAAAAAGCCCCACAGGGGGCGGCGACACTGAAGCTTTCTTT. Protein sequence: CASSQKSPTGGGDTEAFF.

V and J are TRBV7-9 and TRBJ1-2; maybe TRBD1 (5 bases). CDR1 is SEHNR and CDR2 is FQNEAQ in the germline V gene (reference sequence). The CDR3 contains 16 residues. V was cut by 5 bases and J by 0 bases, with 16 bases left in between. The CDR3 is CASSPGAREANYGYTF. The CDR3 DNA reads TGTGCCAGCAGCCCCGGGGCCAGGGAAGCTAACTATGGCTACACCTTC. Looking up the rest from reference TRBV7-9 and TRBJ1-2 gives the full variable domain: DTGVSQNPRHKITKRGQNVTFRCDPISEHNRLYWYRQTLGQGPEFLTYFQNEAQLEKSRLLSDRFSAERPKGSFSTLEIQRTEQGDSAMYLCASSPGAREANYGYTFGSGTRLTVV.

The V call is TRBV19, the J call TRBJ1-6; D possibly corresponds to TRBD1 (6 bases). Germline CDR1 reads LNHDA; CDR2 reads SQIVND (reference sequence). Trimming shortened V by 3 bases and J by 6 bases, and 9 bases separated the two germline ends. CDR3 length equals 14 residues. The CDR3 protein is CASSMDSTNSPLHF. The CDR3 bases are TGTGCCAGTAGTATGGACAGCACTAATTCACCCCTCCACTTT.

The V and J genes are TRBV2 and TRBJ2-1; weak D call: TRBD2 (6 bases). V dropped 7 bases and J dropped 9 bases, with 13 bases sitting between them. This CDR3 comprises 12 residues. Germline loops: CDR1 SNHLY, CDR2 FYNNEI. The CDR3 sequence: CASIGGRFEQFF. The CDR3 nucleotides read TGTGCCAGCATTGGAGGGAGGTTTGAGCAGTTCTTC.

The genes are TRBV30 and TRBJ2-7; maybe TRBD1 (6 bases). Per germline, CDR1 GTSNPN and CDR2 SVGIG (reference sequence). The ends were cut back, 2 bases at V and 3 bases at J, with 11 bases in the middle. This CDR3 comprises 13 residues. CDR3 in DNA: TGTGCCTGGAGTATCGTCAGGGGCTACGAGCAGTACTTC. Translating it yields CAWSIVRGYEQYF.

The chain has TRBV19 and TRBJ1-3, with D tentatively TRBD1 (5 bases). Germline CDR1 is LNHDA and CDR2 is SQIVND (reference sequence). CDR3 size: 16 residues. Trimming left V 4 bases short and J 4 bases short, with 17 bases between. CDR3 coding DNA: TGTGCCAGTAGTACCCCTCCCGGGACCGGCGGAAACACCATATATTTT. Protein sequence: CASSTPPGTGGNTIYF. Full variable domain (missing parts from reference TRBV19 and TRBJ1-3): DGGITQSPKYLFRKEGQNVTLSCEQNLNHDAMYWYRQDPGQGLRLIYYSQIVNDFQKGDIAEGYSVSREKKESFPLTVTSAQKNPTAFYLCASSTPPGTGGNTIYFGEGSWLTVV.

The CDR3 reads CASSLDVGGYTF. The CDR3 DNA is TGTGCCAGCAGCTTGGATGTGGGGGGCTACACCTTC. The genes are TRBV5-6 and TRBJ1-2; D is ambiguous. The CDR3 runs 12 residues. Germline loops: CDR1 SGHDT, CDR2 YYEEEE. The V end lost 0 bases, the J end lost 8 bases, and 8 bases lay between the germline ends.

As for this clone: The junction and the germline gene differ at one end; a read error may be behind it. The chain joins TRBV6-5 to TRBJ2-7, with 8 bases matching TRBD1. Germline V gene lookup returns CDR1 MNHEY and CDR2 SVGAGI. The CDR3 has 14 residues. The CDR3 spells CASSYTGQGGATNF. The CDR3 DNA reads as TGTGCCAGCAGTTACACTGGACAGGGAGGTGCGACCAACTTC.

The J gene is TRBJ1-5, the V gene TRBV28, with D possibly TRBD1 on 6 matching bases. This CDR3 is built from 18 residues. Trimming pared 6 bases from V and 10 bases from J, leaving 31 bases between. In germline, CDR1 is MDHEN, CDR2 SYDVKM. CDR3 in DNA: TGTGCCAGCAGAACGGACAGTCTTACCTTAGCAATCAGAAGACCCCAGCATTTT. The encoded protein is CASRTDSLTLAIRRPQHF.

Concerning this clone: The identical CDR3 is also encoded by other nucleotide sequences in the sample. This chain links TRBV2 with TRBJ1-6, with a possible D match to TRBD1 (6 bases). The germline gives CDR1 SNHLY, CDR2 FYNNEI. The CDR3 runs 12 residues. V lost 6 bases to trimming and J lost 13 bases, with 13 bases between them. CDR3 sequence (DNA): TGTGCCAGCAGGGAGGGGGGTTCGCCCCTCCACTTT. It translates to CASREGGSPLHF.

The J gene is TRBJ1-6, the V gene TRBV6-1, with TRBD1 as a possible D gene (5 bases). This CDR3 has 15 amino acids. Trimming left V 5 bases short and J 3 bases short, with 11 bases between. The germline CDR1 and CDR2 sequences are MNHNS and SASEGT. The CDR3 region is CASSWDGFYNSPLHF. CDR3 DNA sequence: TGTGCCAGCAGTTGGGACGGCTTCTATAATTCACCCCTCCACTTT.

The V call is TRBV7-2, the J call TRBJ2-3; 7 nucleotides line up with TRBD1. Losses at the gene ends were 2 bases for V and 2 bases for J; bases not matched to a gene: 4. The CDR3 loop spans 15 amino acids. Per the germline V gene, CDR1 is SGHTA and CDR2 is FQGNSA. CDR3 amino acids: CASSLSRGPTDTQYF. The CDR3 coding sequence is TGTGCCAGCAGCTTATCAAGGGGGCCCACAGATACGCAGTATTTT.

This chain connects TRBV10-1 to TRBJ2-1, with 10 positions matching TRBD2. The V and J ends lost 8 bases and 7 bases, in that order; junction bases with no gene match: 8. Germline V gene data show CDR1 as WNHNN and CDR2 as SYGVQD (reference sequence). The length of the CDR3 is 14 residues. CDR3 in DNA: TGCGCCAGCGCCGTTAGCGGGGGGTTGAATGAGCAGTTCTTC. It specifies CASAVSGGLNEQFF.

The V gene is TRBV9, the J gene TRBJ2-3; 8 bases align to TRBD2. The CDR3 has 16 amino acids. V was pared by 0 bases and J by 2 bases, with 5 bases of the junction left unmatched. Germline V gives CDR1 SGDLS, CDR2 YYNGEE. CDR3 DNA sequence: TGTGCCAGCAGCGTAGCGGGCGGGGGGACCACAGATACGCAGTATTTT. Its translation: CASSVAGGGTTDTQYF.

The chain combines TRBV7-2 with TRBJ1-5; TRBD1 agrees at 10 bases. Germline lookup yields CDR1 SGHTA and CDR2 FQGNSA. CDR3 length: 16 amino acids. The V and J ends lost 5 bases and 2 bases, in that order; junction bases with no gene match: 6. This CDR3 reads CASSLRDRGGNQPQHF. CDR3 bases: TGTGCCAGCAGCCTCCGGGACAGGGGAGGCAATCAGCCCCAGCATTTT.

V gene TRBV6-1 combines with J gene TRBJ1-6, with 7 bases fitting TRBD1. V shed 7 bases and J 5 bases; nucleotides not matched to a gene: 2. The CDR3 has 13 residues. Germline V gives CDR1 MNHNS, CDR2 SASEGT. The CDR3 bases are TGTGCCAGCATAGACAGGGATAATTCACCCCTCCACTTT. Translation gives CASIDRDNSPLHF.

The chain recombines TRBV11-2 with TRBJ2-2; tentative D call: TRBD1 (6 bases). The V gene's germline CDR1 is SGHAT and CDR2 FQNNGV. There are 15 residues in the CDR3. V gave up 8 bases and J gave up 0 bases, with 13 bases separating them. The CDR3 DNA reads as TGTGCCAGCGGGCAGGACAGTACGAACACCGGGGAGCTGTTTTTT. It is translated as CASGQDSTNTGELFF.

The genes are TRBV5-6 and TRBJ1-3, with D possibly being TRBD1 (6 bases). The CDR3 has 15 residues. Germline V lookup: CDR1 SGHDT, CDR2 YYEEEE. Trimming left V 4 bases short and J 8 bases short, with 19 bases between. CDR3: CASSKRPGQGDTIYF. CDR3 nucleotides: TGTGCCAGCAGCAAACGCCCGGGACAAGGCGACACCATATATTTT.

The CDR3 is CATSRVTGGTTGELFF. The CDR3 DNA is TGTGCCACCAGCAGAGTTACCGGGGGGACCACCGGGGAGCTGTTTTTT. The gene calls are TRBV15 and TRBJ2-2, with TRBD2 matching 7 bases. Per the germline V gene, CDR1 is LNHNV and CDR2 is YYDKDF (reference sequence). The V gene end was trimmed by 1 base and the J gene end by 4 bases; junction bases not matched to a gene: 6. The CDR3 runs 16 residues.

The V call is TRBV6-1, the J call TRBJ2-3; D is unclear. Trimming pared 4 bases from V and 0 bases from J, leaving 8 bases between. This CDR3 contains 14 residues. Germline values: CDR1 MNHNS, CDR2 SASEGT. The CDR3: CASSVSRSTDTQYF. In DNA form, the CDR3 reads TGTGCCAGCAGTGTCTCTCGTAGCACAGATACGCAGTATTTT.